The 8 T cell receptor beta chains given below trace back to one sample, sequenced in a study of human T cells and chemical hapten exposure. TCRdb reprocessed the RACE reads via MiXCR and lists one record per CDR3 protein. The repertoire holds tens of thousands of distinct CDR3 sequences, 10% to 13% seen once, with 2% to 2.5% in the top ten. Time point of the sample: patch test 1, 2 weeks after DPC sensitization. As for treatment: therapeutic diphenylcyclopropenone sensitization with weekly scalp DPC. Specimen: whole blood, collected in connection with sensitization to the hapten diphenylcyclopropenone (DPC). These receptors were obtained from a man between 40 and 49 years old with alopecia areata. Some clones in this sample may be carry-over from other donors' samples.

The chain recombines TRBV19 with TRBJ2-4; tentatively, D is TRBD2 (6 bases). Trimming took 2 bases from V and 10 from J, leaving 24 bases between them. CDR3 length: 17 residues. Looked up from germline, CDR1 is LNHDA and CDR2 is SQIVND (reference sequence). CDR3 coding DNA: TGTGCCAGTAGTATAACGGTCGGTCAGTCCAAAGGAGGGATTCAGTACTTC. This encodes CASSITVGQSKGGIQYF.

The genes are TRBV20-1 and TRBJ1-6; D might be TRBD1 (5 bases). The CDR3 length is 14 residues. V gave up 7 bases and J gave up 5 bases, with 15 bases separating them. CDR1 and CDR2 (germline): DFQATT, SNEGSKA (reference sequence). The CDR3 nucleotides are TGCAGTGGGGGCGCGTGGGATAATAATTCACCCCTCCACTTT. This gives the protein CSGGAWDNNSPLHF.

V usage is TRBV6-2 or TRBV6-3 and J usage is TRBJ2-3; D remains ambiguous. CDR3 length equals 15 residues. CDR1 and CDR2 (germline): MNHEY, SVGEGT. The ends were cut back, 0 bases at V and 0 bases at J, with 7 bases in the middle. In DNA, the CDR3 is TGTGCCAGCAGTTACTCTGAAGATAGCACAGATACGCAGTATTTT. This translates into CASSYSEDSTDTQYF.

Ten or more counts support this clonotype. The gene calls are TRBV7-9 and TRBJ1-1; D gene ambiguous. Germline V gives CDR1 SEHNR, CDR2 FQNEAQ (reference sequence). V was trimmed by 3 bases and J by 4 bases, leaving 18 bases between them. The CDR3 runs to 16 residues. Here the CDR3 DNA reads TGTGCCAGCAGCTTGCCGCCCCCGGGTCCGGGCACTGAAGCTTTCTTT. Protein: CASSLPPPGPGTEAFF.

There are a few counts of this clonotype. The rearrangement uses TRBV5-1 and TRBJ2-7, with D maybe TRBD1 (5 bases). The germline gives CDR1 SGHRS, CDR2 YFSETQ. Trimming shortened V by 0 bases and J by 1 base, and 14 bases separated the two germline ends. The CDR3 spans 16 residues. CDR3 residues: CASSLGPSAGSYEQYF. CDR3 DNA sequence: TGCGCCAGCAGCTTGGGCCCCTCGGCAGGGTCCTACGAGCAGTACTTC.

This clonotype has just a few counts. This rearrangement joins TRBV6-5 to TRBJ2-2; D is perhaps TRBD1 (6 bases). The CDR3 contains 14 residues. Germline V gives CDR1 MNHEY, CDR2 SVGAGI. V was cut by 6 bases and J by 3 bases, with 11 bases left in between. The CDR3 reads CASSAGQYTGELFF. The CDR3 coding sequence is TGTGCCAGCAGCGCAGGACAGTACACCGGGGAGCTGTTTTTT.

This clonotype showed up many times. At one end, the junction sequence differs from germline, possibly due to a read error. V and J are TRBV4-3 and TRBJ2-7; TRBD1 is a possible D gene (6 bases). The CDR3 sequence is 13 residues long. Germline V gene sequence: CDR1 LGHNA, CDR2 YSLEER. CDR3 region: CASSQERRQVIAF. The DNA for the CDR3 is TGCGCCAGCAGCCAAGAGAGGCGACAGGTGATAGCCTTC.

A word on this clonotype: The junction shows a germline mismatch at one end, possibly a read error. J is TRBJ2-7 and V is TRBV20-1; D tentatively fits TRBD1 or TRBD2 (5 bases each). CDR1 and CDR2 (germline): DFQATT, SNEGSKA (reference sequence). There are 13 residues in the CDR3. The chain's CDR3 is CSARAATAYEQYF. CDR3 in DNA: TGCAGTGCAAGAGCGGCGACAGCCTACGAGCAGTACTTC.